A selection of T cell receptor beta chains follows, all from one sample in a study of cytotoxic CD8 clonotypes in ibrutinib-treated CLL. TCRdb's copy holds only in-frame clones and misses some; the assay was immunoSEQ multiplex PCR. The data show roughly 180,000 clones, under 90% seen once. Sample: PBMCs, taken after 24 months of ibrutinib treatment. These receptors were obtained from a human donor with chronic lymphocytic leukemia. Both conserved end residues are part of each CDR3. Fields, in order: CDR3 DNA, CDR3 protein, clone size, D gene, V gene, J gene. A D gene is named only where the DNA matches it firmly. Some rows mark clone size as missing; the rest say once, few, many or name a class of expanded clone.

TGTGCCTGGAGGGGTCGGGGCAAAAACATTCAGTACTTC	CAWRGRGKNIQYF	NA	NA	TRBV30	TRBJ2-4
TGTGCCTGGAGTGTATTGGGCGGCTCCTACGAGCAGTACTTC	CAWSVLGGSYEQYF	NA	NA	TRBV30	TRBJ2-7
TGTGCCAGCAGCCAAGAATGGGGGGCGGGAGGCTCCGAGCAGTACTTC	CASSQEWGAGGSEQYF	NA	TRBD2	TRBV14	TRBJ2-7
TGTGCCTGGAGTACTCGAGGAGGGGTGCGGGGTACTGAAGCTTTCTTT	CAWSTRGGVRGTEAFF	NA	NA	TRBV30	TRBJ1-1
TGTGCCAGCAGCCCCTCGGGGGGACCCTATGGCTACACCTTC	CASSPSGGPYGYTF	NA	NA	TRBV5-8	TRBJ1-2
TGCGCCAGCAGCCAAGCGGTTAGCAATCAGCCCCAGCATTTT	CASSQAVSNQPQHF	NA	NA	TRBV4-3	TRBJ1-5
TGTGCCAGCAGCTTGGAGGTCCTGGGCACCATATATTTT	CASSLEVLGTIYF	NA	NA	TRBV5-5	TRBJ1-3
TGTGCCAGCAGCTTTGGCGGAGGAAATAATGAAAAACTGTTTTTT	CASSFGGGNNEKLFF	NA	NA	TRBV7-9	TRBJ1-4
TGTGCCAGCAGTTTTCAGGGAATGAACACTGAAGCTTTCTTT	CASSFQGMNTEAFF	once	NA	TRBV27	TRBJ1-1
TGTGCCAGCAGCCGAGGACAGGTCGGGGCTGAAGCTTTCTTT	CASSRGQVGAEAFF	NA	TRBD1	TRBV6-6	TRBJ1-1
TGCGCCAGCAGTGAGTCGCGGCAGGGGGCCACTGAAGCTTTCTTT	CASSESRQGATEAFF	NA	TRBD1	TRBV10-1	TRBJ1-1
TGTGCCAGCAGTCCTAATCCCGACAGGATCTACGAGCAGTACTTC	CASSPNPDRIYEQYF	NA	NA	TRBV6-4	TRBJ2-7
TGTGCCAGCAGCCTGAGGGAGGGAAACACCGGGGAGCTGTTTTTT	CASSLREGNTGELFF	NA	TRBD2	TRBV2	TRBJ2-2
TGCAGTGCTAAAGACCATCACGAGCAGTACTTC	CSAKDHHEQYF	NA	NA	TRBV20-1	TRBJ2-7
TGCGCCAGCAGCTTAAAAGATACGCAGTATTTT	CASSLKDTQYF	NA	NA	TRBV5-1	TRBJ2-3
TGTGCCAGTGGTTACGGACGGGGGACCACCGGGGAGCTGTTTTTT	CASGYGRGTTGELFF	NA	NA	TRBV19	TRBJ2-2
TGTGCCAGCAGTATTCGGGACTCTAACTATGGCTACACCTTC	CASSIRDSNYGYTF	NA	NA	TRBV27	TRBJ1-2
TGTGCCAGCAGCGTAGGCACAGGGGGCGAGGTGGCCAGGGAGCAGTTCTTC	CASSVGTGGEVAREQFF	once	TRBD1	TRBV9	TRBJ2-1
TGTGCCAGCACCCCCTTTCTAACCACAGATACGCAGTATTTT	CASTPFLTTDTQYF	NA	NA	TRBV11-2	TRBJ2-3
TGTGCCAGCAGAAGGGACAGGGGGAGTGGCTACACCTTC	CASRRDRGSGYTF	NA	TRBD1	TRBV6-1	TRBJ1-2
TGCGCCATCGACACAGGGGCCGGCACAGATACGCAGTATTTT	CAIDTGAGTDTQYF	NA	TRBD1	TRBV10-1	TRBJ2-3
TGTGCCAGCTCACCGGGACCTTGGAACACTGAAGCTTTCTTT	CASSPGPWNTEAFF	NA	NA	TRBV18	TRBJ1-1
TGTGCCAGCAGCCCGGGACTGCCTTTGTCTGGAAACACCATATATTTT	CASSPGLPLSGNTIYF	NA	NA	TRBV7-9	TRBJ1-3
TGTGCCAGCAGTGAAAGGAGCGGAGACGAGCAGTACTTC	CASSERSGDEQYF	NA	NA	TRBV2	TRBJ2-7
TGTGCCAGCAGCTTAGGGGTTCTCCACGAGCAGTACTTC	CASSLGVLHEQYF	many	NA	TRBV7-2	TRBJ2-7
TGTGCCACCAGACTAGGAGCTAGCACAGATACGCAGTATTTT	CATRLGASTDTQYF	NA	NA	TRBV6-1	TRBJ2-3
TGTGCCATCGGGCGGGGGTTCTACAATGAGCAGTTCTTC	CAIGRGFYNEQFF	NA	TRBD2	TRBV10-3	TRBJ2-1
TGCAGTGCTAGGGGCCGCCCTGAAGCTTTCTTT	CSARGRPEAFF	NA	NA	TRBV20-1	TRBJ1-1
TGTGCCAGCAGCTTAGGTAGCGCGAGCTCCTACAATGAGCAGTTCTTC	CASSLGSASSYNEQFF	NA	NA	TRBV7-2	TRBJ2-1
TGTGCCAGCAGCTATATGGGACAGGTGCGCAATGGCTACACCTTC	CASSYMGQVRNGYTF	NA	TRBD1	TRBV5-6	TRBJ1-2
TGTGCCAGCAGCCCGTCTAGCGGGGCCCACAATGAGCAGTTCTTC	CASSPSSGAHNEQFF	NA	TRBD2	TRBV7-3	TRBJ2-1
TGTGCCAGCAGGCAAGGGCCCGTCTATGGCTACACCTTC	CASRQGPVYGYTF	NA	NA	TRBV5-4	TRBJ1-2
TGTGCCAGCAGCTTAGGACACGAAATTAGCAATCAGCCCCAGCATTTT	CASSLGHEISNQPQHF	NA	NA	TRBV7-9	TRBJ1-5
TGTGCCACCAGCAGAGATCCCGGGGGTGGAGAGGATGGCTACACCTTC	CATSRDPGGGEDGYTF	NA	NA	TRBV15	TRBJ1-2
TGTGCCATCAGTCCCCAGGGGGCCCGGTTGAGTGGCTACACCTTC	CAISPQGARLSGYTF	NA	TRBD1	TRBV10-3	TRBJ1-2
TGTGCCAGCAGTTTTCCGGACAGGAGGACTGAAGCTTTCTTT	CASSFPDRRTEAFF	NA	TRBD1	TRBV28	TRBJ1-1
TGTGCCAGCAGCAGGGGACAAACGGCTGACAATGAGCAGTTCTTC	CASSRGQTADNEQFF	NA	NA	TRBV7-9	TRBJ2-1
TGTGCCAGCTCACTGGACAGGGGCTCCGAAGCTTTCTTT	CASSLDRGSEAFF	NA	TRBD1	TRBV18	TRBJ1-1
TGTGCCAGCAGTAAGCCGCAGGGGGCGCAAAACACTGAAGCTTTCTTT	CASSKPQGAQNTEAFF	NA	TRBD1	TRBV6-6	TRBJ1-1
TGTGCCAGCAGTTTCCCGGTCGCTAGCAATCAGCCCCAGCATTTT	CASSFPVASNQPQHF	NA	NA	TRBV28	TRBJ1-5
TGTGCCAGTAGTACGGCGGGTCAGAGAGTCTACGAGCAGTACTTC	CASSTAGQRVYEQYF	NA	NA	TRBV19	TRBJ2-7
TGTGCCAGCATCCCCGACGGTGTTGGGTCTGAAGCTTTCTTT	CASIPDGVGSEAFF	NA	NA	TRBV25-1	TRBJ1-1
TGCAGCGTTGAAGACCCAAAGAGACAGGGGAAAAGCTCCTACGAGCAGTACTTC	CSVEDPKRQGKSSYEQYF	once	TRBD1	TRBV29-1	TRBJ2-7
TGTGCCAGCGACTGGAGCAATCAGCCCCAGCATTTT	CASDWSNQPQHF	NA	NA	TRBV6-1	TRBJ1-5
TGTGCCAGCAGCCCGCCAAGGCTAGCGGGAGTGACTGAGACCCAGTACTTC	CASSPPRLAGVTETQYF	NA	TRBD2	TRBV13	TRBJ2-5
TGTGCCAGTAGTACCGGGACAGGGGCCGGGAGCACCGGGGAGCTGTTTTTT	CASSTGTGAGSTGELFF	few	TRBD1	TRBV19	TRBJ2-2
TGTGCCAGTAGTACAGGGGTGAGTTGGACCGGGGAGCTGTTTTTT	CASSTGVSWTGELFF	few	NA	TRBV19	TRBJ2-2
TGTGCCAGCTCACCGGGGGCTGGGGGAAACACCATATATTTT	CASSPGAGGNTIYF	NA	NA	TRBV18	TRBJ1-3
TGTGCCAGCTCGACAGGGTTCTGGGCTGGGGCCAACGTCCTGACTTTC	CASSTGFWAGANVLTF	once	TRBD1	TRBV9	TRBJ2-6
TGTGCCTGGGAAGGGGGAGTGAACACTGAAGCTTTCTTT	CAWEGGVNTEAFF	NA	NA	TRBV30	TRBJ1-1
TGCGCCAGCAGCTTCGGACAGGCGAACACCGGGGAGCTGTTTTTT	CASSFGQANTGELFF	NA	TRBD1	TRBV5-1	TRBJ2-2
TGTGCCAGCAGCTCGGACCCGTACAATGAGCAGTTCTTC	CASSSDPYNEQFF	NA	NA	TRBV11-2	TRBJ2-1
TGTGCCAGCAGTGGGGACAGGGGGCGCCAAGAGACCCAGTACTTC	CASSGDRGRQETQYF	NA	TRBD1	TRBV6-1	TRBJ2-5
TGTGCCAGCAGCCCCGGACCGCAGGCGGGCTATGGCTACACCTTC	CASSPGPQAGYGYTF	NA	NA	TRBV7-3	TRBJ1-2
TGTGCCAGCAGTGAAGCCTCGACATTTAGGACAGGGGAGAACTATGGCTACACCTTC	CASSEASTFRTGENYGYTF	NA	TRBD1	TRBV6-1	TRBJ1-2
TGTGCCAGCAGCTTAGCGGGGAGTGAAAAACTGTTTTTT	CASSLAGSEKLFF	NA	NA	TRBV11-1	TRBJ1-4
TGTGCCAGCAGCTTAGCGGGTATGGCGGGGGGCGAGACCCAGTACTTC	CASSLAGMAGGETQYF	few	TRBD2	TRBV7-9	TRBJ2-5